This T cell receptor beta chain was profiled in a study of control samples from healthy donors and cancer patients. Measured with immunoSEQ multiplex PCR; TCRdb has only the in-frame clones, and not every one. This table holds around 75,000 clones, roughly 92% found once. Trimming stripped 2 bases from V and 9 bases from J, with 14 bases between. Germline V lookup: CDR1 WNHNN, CDR2 SYGVQD (reference sequence). This CDR3 has 13 amino acids. Sequenced material: blood. The receptor was isolated from a woman aged 55-69 years in good health. This sequence joins TRBV10-1 and TRBJ2-7; D not certain. CDR3 in DNA: TGCGCCAGCAGTGAGGGCCCCGAGCGACGGCAGTACTTC. Residues: CASSEGPERRQYF.